Shown below are 31 T cell receptor beta chains from a single sample sequenced in a study of cytomegalovirus exposure and HLA in healthy donors. Primers: 60 Vbeta forward and 13 Jbeta reverse. Repertoires were generated with immunoSEQ multiplex PCR, while TCRdb's copy carries only in-frame clones and drops some. The sample lists about 160,000 clones, 60% to 80% occurring once. Material for sequencing was PBMCs. The receptor set was obtained from a man aged 18 to 35 in good health and CMV-seropositive.

The chain recombines TRBV4-1 with TRBJ1-2, with D tentatively TRBD1 (5 bases). From germline, CDR1 is MGHRA and CDR2 YSYEKL. The CDR3 contains 15 residues. V was clipped by 4 bases and J by 3 bases, with 15 bases between them. The CDR3 DNA sequence: TGCGCCAGCAGCCCCGCGGGGCGTACCCACTATGGCTACACCTTC. It is translated as CASSPAGRTHYGYTF.

The chain employs TRBV6-1 and TRBJ2-1; 9 bases fit TRBD2. The CDR3 length is 16 residues. Trimming at V came to 1 base and at J to 9 bases, leaving 10 bases not matched to a gene. Germline assignment: CDR1 MNHNS and CDR2 SASEGT. CDR3: CASSEEAGGYNGEQFF. The DNA of the CDR3 is TGTGCCAGCAGTGAAGAAGCGGGAGGTTATAATGGTGAGCAGTTCTTC.

The chain employs TRBV7-6 and TRBJ1-2; D is possibly TRBD1 (6 bases). V lost 1 base and J lost 3, with 12 bases in between. Germline-derived CDR1 and CDR2 are SGHVS and FNYEAQ. CDR3 length equals 15 residues. The CDR3 DNA follows: TGTGCCAGCAGCTTAGAAGCACAGGGCGACTATGGCTACACCTTC. It translates to CASSLEAQGDYGYTF.

The chain has TRBV7-8 and TRBJ2-7, with 7 bases matching TRBD1. The V segment lost 1 base and the J segment 2 bases; nucleotides outside the gene matches: 5. The CDR3 spans 15 residues. The germline V gene has CDR1 SGHVS and CDR2 FQNEAQ. Here the CDR3 reads CASSLGVGGTYEQYF. In nucleotides, the CDR3 is TGTGCCAGCAGCTTAGGAGTAGGGGGCACCTACGAGCAGTACTTC. Full variable domain (outside the CDR3, taken from reference TRBV7-8 and TRBJ2-7): GAGVSQSPRYKVAKRGQDVALRCDPISGHVSLFWYQQALGQGPEFLTYFQNEAQLDKSGLPSDRFFAERPEGSVSTLKIQRTQQEDSAVYLCASSLGVGGTYEQYFGPGTRLTVT.

The chain joins TRBV28 to TRBJ2-1; 9 bases are a match to TRBD2. The junction had 9 bases not matched to a gene; V was cut back by 1 base and J by 11 bases. The CDR3 sequence is 15 residues long. CDR1 is MDHEN, CDR2 SYDVKM, per germline. CDR3 protein: CASSLSNSGGIKQFF. DNA of the CDR3: TGTGCCAGCAGTTTATCCAACAGCGGGGGGATTAAGCAGTTCTTC.

The chain links TRBV7-8 to TRBJ1-1, with TRBD1 identical over 8 bases. The CDR3 extends over 15 amino acids. After removal of 4 bases from V and 2 bases from J, the junction contained 6 bases not matched to a gene. Germline CDR1 reads SGHVS; CDR2 reads FQNEAQ. The CDR3 nucleotides are TGTGCCAGCAGCTGGACAGGGACCCTAAACACTGAAGCTTTCTTT. This translates into CASSWTGTLNTEAFF.

V and J are TRBV19 and TRBJ1-1; no clear D. The CDR3 spans 15 residues. Germline V CDR1 and CDR2: LNHDA, SQIVND (reference sequence). Trimming stripped 3 bases from V and 1 base from J, with 12 bases between. The CDR3 sequence: CASSIAAAPNTEAFF. The CDR3, as DNA: TGTGCCAGTAGTATCGCGGCCGCACCGAACACTGAAGCTTTCTTT.

A single count supports this clone. The chain is built from TRBV19 and TRBJ2-2, with D tentatively TRBD2 (5 bases). Germline V CDR1 and CDR2: LNHDA, SQIVND (reference sequence). V was cut by 11 bases and J by 3 bases, with 16 bases left in between. This CDR3 has 14 amino acids. CDR3 sequence: CAGSPGIDTGELFF. CDR3 sequence (DNA): TGTGCCGGGAGCCCGGGGATCGACACCGGGGAGCTGTTTTTT.

There are a few counts of this clone. The V and J genes are TRBV6-1 and TRBJ2-1, with 8 positions matching TRBD2. Germline trimming cut 2 bases from V and 6 bases from J; bases unmatched to any gene: 6. Per germline, CDR1 MNHNS and CDR2 SASEGT. The length of the CDR3 is 15 residues. The CDR3 region has the DNA TGTGCCAGCAGTGAAATCCTAGCGGGCCGCAATGAGCAGTTCTTC. Translated: CASSEILAGRNEQFF.

The V call is TRBV29-1, the J call TRBJ2-1; TRBD2 matches at 8 bases. Germline trimming cut 3 bases from V and 9 bases from J; bases unmatched to any gene: 10. Germline CDR1 and CDR2: SQVTM and ANQGSEA. CDR3 length: 14 residues. CDR3 in DNA: TGCAGCGTTGATCCCAGCGGGAGAATGGGTGAGCAGTTCTTC. This encodes CSVDPSGRMGEQFF.

The chain is built from TRBV6-5 and TRBJ2-3; TRBD2 agrees at 12 bases. This CDR3 has 15 amino acids. Germline V CDR1 and CDR2: MNHEY, SVGAGI. The V segment lost 7 bases and the J segment 4 bases; nucleotides outside the gene matches: 6. The CDR3 DNA follows: TGTGCCAGCACCCCTCTAGCGGGAGGGCCAGATACGCAGTATTTT. As protein: CASTPLAGGPDTQYF.

This clone was seen a single time. This sequence joins TRBV5-1 and TRBJ2-7; 9 bases are shared with TRBD1. After removal of 2 bases from V and 1 base from J, the junction contained 7 bases not matched to a gene. This CDR3 region has 16 residues. The V gene's germline CDR1 is SGHRS and CDR2 YFSETQ. This chain's CDR3 is CASSLDPGQGSYEQYF. DNA of the CDR3: TGCGCCAGCAGCTTAGACCCGGGACAGGGATCCTACGAGCAGTACTTC.

The rearrangement links TRBV4-3 to TRBJ1-2, with D uncertain. V was trimmed by 0 bases and J by 7 bases, leaving 18 bases between them. CDR3 length: 16 residues. Germline V gene data show CDR1 as LGHNA and CDR2 as YSLEER. CDR3 bases: TGCGCCAGCAGCCAAGATTTCGCGGGGTCGGCTATTGGCTACACCTTC. Translation gives CASSQDFAGSAIGYTF.

The chain couples TRBV7-9 to TRBJ1-1; 7 bases are shared with TRBD1. Germline CDR1 SEHNR, CDR2 FQNEAQ (reference sequence). This CDR3 is 15 amino acids long. V lost 3 bases to trimming and J lost 3 bases; unmatched junction nucleotides: 7. DNA of the CDR3: TGTGCCAGCAGCTTGCCACAGGGGTGGGACACTGAAGCTTTCTTT. Translation gives CASSLPQGWDTEAFF.

J is TRBJ2-2 and V is TRBV11-3, with 7 bases fitting TRBD1. The germline V gene encodes CDR1 SGHNT and CDR2 YENEEA. The junction had 5 bases not matched to a gene; V was cut back by 1 base and J by 3 bases. The CDR3 covers 16 residues. CDR3 in DNA: TGTGCCAGCAGCTTAGCGACAGGGCCTGACACCGGGGAGCTGTTTTTT. It yields the protein CASSLATGPDTGELFF.

The V call is TRBV2, the J call TRBJ1-4; 10 bases agree with TRBD1. Germline lookup yields CDR1 SNHLY and CDR2 FYNNEI. Unmatched junction bases numbered 6, after V lost 6 bases and J lost 8 bases. This CDR3 spans 14 amino acids. The CDR3 protein is CASRTDRGREKLFF. The DNA for the CDR3 is TGTGCCAGCAGGACCGACAGGGGGCGAGAAAAACTGTTTTTT.

This chain joins TRBV10-1 and TRBJ2-7; perhaps TRBD2 as D (6 bases). The CDR3 runs 16 residues. The germline V gene has CDR1 WNHNN and CDR2 SYGVQD (reference sequence). V dropped 0 bases and J dropped 4 bases, with 16 bases sitting between them. CDR3 protein: CASSESAAGNRYEQYF. As DNA, the CDR3 is TGCGCCAGCAGTGAGTCGGCGGCGGGAAACCGTTACGAGCAGTACTTC.

The chain links TRBV19 to TRBJ1-2, with D possibly TRBD1 on 6 matching bases. The CDR3 spans 13 residues. Germline-derived CDR1 and CDR2 are LNHDA and SQIVND (reference sequence). Trimming removed 5 bases at V and 4 bases at J, with 11 bases between. CDR3 nucleotides: TGTGCCAGTAGTCCAGGGGATAGCTATGGCTACACCTTC. As protein: CASSPGDSYGYTF.

This chain links TRBV7-2 with TRBJ1-4; D unclear. Germline CDR1 SGHTA, CDR2 FQGNSA. There are 12 residues in the CDR3. The germline V and J ends were trimmed by 0 bases and 8 bases, with 4 bases remaining between them. The CDR3 here is CASSLAREKLFF. CDR3 DNA sequence: TGTGCCAGCAGCTTAGCGAGGGAAAAACTGTTTTTT.

V is TRBV7-6 and J is TRBJ2-2; 11 bases agree with TRBD1. The CDR3 consists of 15 residues. The germline V gene encodes CDR1 SGHVS and CDR2 FNYEAQ. J lost 5 bases, V lost 5 bases, and 4 bases had no gene match. CDR3 bases: TGTGCCAGCAGCCCTCGGGACAGGGGGACCGGGGAGCTGTTTTTT. This sequence encodes CASSPRDRGTGELFF.

The rearrangement joins TRBV5-6 to TRBJ1-1, with D perhaps TRBD1 (5 bases). The CDR3 has 11 amino acids. The V gene's germline CDR1 is SGHDT and CDR2 YYEEEE. V lost 2 bases to trimming and J lost 6 bases, with 5 bases between them. CDR3 in DNA: TGTGCCAGCAGCTTAGGGGCTGAAGCTTTCTTT. Amino acids: CASSLGAEAFF.

The rearrangement uses TRBV4-1 and TRBJ1-4; D unresolved. The CDR3 extends over 16 amino acids. Germline V gene data show CDR1 as MGHRA and CDR2 as YSYEKL. Trimming took 1 base from V and 8 from J, leaving 17 bases between them. CDR3 loop: CASSQVHGRVGEKLFF. The CDR3 bases are TGCGCCAGCAGCCAAGTCCACGGGAGGGTGGGAGAAAAACTGTTTTTT.

This clone appeared once. J is TRBJ2-3 and V is TRBV6-5; 9 bases are a match to TRBD2. The CDR3 runs 16 residues. Trimming cost V 4 bases and J 2 bases; bases outside gene matches: 7. CDR1 is MNHEY and CDR2 is SVGAGI in the germline V gene. CDR3: CASSWGTSSPTDTQYF. CDR3 coding DNA: TGTGCCAGCAGTTGGGGGACTAGCAGCCCCACAGATACGCAGTATTTT.

This clone was recorded a few times. The chain combines TRBV6-4 with TRBJ1-1, with a weak D call TRBD1 (5 bases). Trimming removed 4 bases from V and 0 bases from J, with 18 bases in between. This CDR3 is built from 17 residues. Germline CDR1 MRHNA, CDR2 SNTAGT. The CDR3 is CASSGPQGDPLNTEAFF. CDR3 sequence (DNA): TGTGCCAGCAGTGGACCCCAAGGGGATCCCCTGAACACTGAAGCTTTCTTT.

A few counts support this clone. In nucleotides, the CDR3 is TGCGCCAGCACCGGGACAGTCTTCAATGAGCAGTTCTTC. Protein product: CASTGTVFNEQFF. The J gene is TRBJ2-1, the V gene TRBV5-1, with TRBD1 identical over 7 bases. Germline values: CDR1 SGHRS, CDR2 YFSETQ. This CDR3 spans 13 amino acids. The junction had 6 bases not matched to a gene; V was cut back by 6 bases and J by 6 bases.

The chain couples TRBV27 to TRBJ2-7; D is perhaps TRBD1 (5 bases). V gave up 5 bases and J gave up 2 bases, with 10 bases separating them. Per germline, CDR1 MNHEY and CDR2 SMNVEV (reference sequence). The CDR3 sequence is 13 residues long. The CDR3, as DNA: TGTGCCAGCAGTGAAGGGGCGACCTACGAGCAGTACTTC. Translated: CASSEGATYEQYF.

The V gene is TRBV4-1, the J gene TRBJ2-1; D is perhaps TRBD2 (6 bases). The CDR3 runs 13 residues. The ends were cut back, 5 bases at V and 7 bases at J, with 12 bases in the middle. Germline-derived CDR1 and CDR2 are MGHRA and YSYEKL. In DNA form, the CDR3 reads TGCGCCAGCAGCGCGGGGACTGGGAATGAGCAGTTCTTC. Protein: CASSAGTGNEQFF.

This rearrangement joins TRBV7-3 to TRBJ2-5; D is uncertain. The CDR3 has 13 residues. V shed 4 bases and J shed 4 bases, with 10 bases lying between them. Germline V gives CDR1 SGHTA, CDR2 FQGTGA. This chain's CDR3 is CASSYAHRETQYF. The DNA for the CDR3 is TGTGCCAGCAGCTATGCGCATCGAGAGACCCAGTACTTC.

The chain links TRBV6-1 to TRBJ2-1; 12 bases match TRBD2. The CDR3 spans 14 residues. In germline, CDR1 is MNHNS, CDR2 SASEGT. J gave up 9 bases and V 1 base, and 1 base lay outside the gene matches. DNA for the CDR3: TGTGCCAGCAGTGAAGTGGGACTAGCGGGTGAGCAGTTCTTC. The encoded protein is CASSEVGLAGEQFF.

The genes are TRBV27 and TRBJ2-5; 8 positions agree with TRBD1. The J call could be wrong; TRBJ2-7 is a better fit for the DNA end. CDR3 size: 15 residues. Looked up from germline, CDR1 is MNHEY and CDR2 is SMNVEV (reference sequence). In DNA form, the CDR3 reads TGTGCCAGCAGTTTAATGACAGGGGCCGCCTACGAGCAGTACTTC. Its translation is CASSLMTGAAYEQYF.

The V and J genes are TRBV23-1 and TRBJ2-1; TRBD1 matches 7 bases. TRBV23-1 is filed as an ORF, its function uncertain. CDR3 size: 16 residues. V was pared by 7 bases and J by 3 bases, with 12 bases of the junction left unmatched. CDR3 in DNA: TGCGCCAGCACCCTCAAGAGGGACAGAGACTACAATGAGCAGTTCTTC. It is translated as CASTLKRDRDYNEQFF.